One TCR beta chain is described in this entry. This record belongs to a study of T-cell memory formation after mild COVID-19. The overall study: Largely donor-specific TCR clusters were found.

The 5'RACE method, run with constant-segment primers, produced TCR alpha and TCR beta cDNA libraries (carrying sample barcodes and UMIs). A single record per CDR3 protein comes from TCRdb applying MiXCR to the 5' RACE reads. Here the sample spans some 450,000 distinct CDR3 sequences, 20% being singletons. Germline CDR1 reads MGHRA; CDR2 reads YSYEKL. The CDR3 is 14 residues long. Trimming shortened V by 3 bases and J by 8 bases, and 13 bases separated the two germline ends. The rearrangement joins TRBV4-1 to TRBJ1-4; D is ambiguous. The sequence derives from an adult woman who had mild COVID-19 (a few samples of this study predate the infection). Cell type and time point are not known. The specimen sequenced was PBMCs or a T cell subset sorted from them (not recorded which). The CDR3 sequence: CASSHPAPGEKLFF. The CDR3 nucleotides are TGCGCCAGCAGCCATCCCGCCCCCGGGGAAAAACTGTTTTTT.